This T cell receptor beta chain was documented in a study of blood T cell repertoires in COVID-19. Symptom resolution, clearance, or two negative PCRs marked the recovered donors of Cohort 3. This CDR3 has 15 residues. Germline CDR1 LNHDA, CDR2 SQIVND (reference sequence). V gave up 7 bases and J gave up 2 bases; unmatched junction bases: 4. Per the original data handling: Amplification with reference gene primers provided the estimates of nucleated cell counts. Assay used: immunoSEQ multiplex PCR; TCRdb lists only in-frame clones, some missing. V and J calls and clone size come straight from that table; D and trimming were deduced from the DNA. The profile shows about 440,000 clones, 90% of them singletons.

Sequencing was done on a sample of PBMCs or T cells enriched from blood (not recorded which). The TCR was taken from a man aged 18 to 35 who had recovered from COVID-19. The chain couples TRBV19 to TRBJ1-4; TRBD1 matches 10 bases. The CDR3 region has the DNA TGTGCCAGTATGGACAGGGGGACTACTAATGAAAAACTGTTTTTT. Its protein is CASMDRGTTNEKLFF.